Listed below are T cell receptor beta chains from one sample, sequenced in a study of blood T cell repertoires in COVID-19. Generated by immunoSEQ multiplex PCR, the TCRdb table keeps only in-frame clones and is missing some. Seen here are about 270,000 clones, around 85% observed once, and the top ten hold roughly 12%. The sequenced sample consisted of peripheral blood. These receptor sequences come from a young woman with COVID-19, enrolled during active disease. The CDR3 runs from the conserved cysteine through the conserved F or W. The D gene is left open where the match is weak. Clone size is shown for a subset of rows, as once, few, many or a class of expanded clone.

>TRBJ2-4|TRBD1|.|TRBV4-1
TGCGCCAGCAGCCAAGTAACAGGGGGTCTTCAGTACTTC
CASSQVTGGLQYF
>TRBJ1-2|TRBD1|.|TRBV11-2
TGTGCCAGCAGCCCCCGGACAGGGACAGGGGGCTACACCTTC
CASSPRTGTGGYTF
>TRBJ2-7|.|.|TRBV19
TGTGCCAGTAGTAGGTGGATAGAGGACTACGAGCAGTACTTC
CASSRWIEDYEQYF
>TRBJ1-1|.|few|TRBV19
TGTGCCAGTAGTATAGTGGGGGCAAGCACTGAAGCTTTCTTT
CASSIVGASTEAFF
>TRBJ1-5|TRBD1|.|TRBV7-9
TGTGCCAGCAGTTCTGGACAGGGGGCGGGCAATCTGCCCCAGCATTTT
CASSSGQGAGNLPQHF
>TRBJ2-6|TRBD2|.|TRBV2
TGTGCCAGCAGTGAAATGGGGGGGGCTGGGGCCAACGTCCTGACTTTC
CASSEMGGAGANVLTF
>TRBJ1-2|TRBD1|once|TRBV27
TGTGCCAGCAGTTTATACAGGGGGGACTATGGCTACACCTTC
CASSLYRGDYGYTF
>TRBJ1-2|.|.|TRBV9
TGTGCCAGCAGCGTGAGGGGAGGGTATGGCTACACCTTC
CASSVRGGYGYTF
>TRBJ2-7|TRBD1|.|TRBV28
TGTGCCAGCAGTTTAAGGACAGGGGCGAGGCGGGGCTACGAGCAGTACTTC
CASSLRTGARRGYEQYF
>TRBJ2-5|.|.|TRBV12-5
TGTGCTAGTGGTTGGAGGACGGCCAGCGTCCGCCAAGAGACCCAGTACTTC
CASGWRTASVRQETQYF
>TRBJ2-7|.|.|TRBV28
TGTGCCAGCAGCTGGGGGCAGGGGATCGACGAGCAGTACTTC
CASSWGQGIDEQYF
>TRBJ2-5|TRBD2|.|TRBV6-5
TGTGCCAGCAGTTACCCCAGCGGGGGGGCTCGGGAGACCCAGTACTTC
CASSYPSGGARETQYF
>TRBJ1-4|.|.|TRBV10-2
TGCGCCAGCAGGGAAGGCTTCTTACAGGGTGGGGATGAAAAACTGTTTTTT
CASREGFLQGGDEKLFF
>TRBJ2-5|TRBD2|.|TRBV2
TGTGCCACTGGACTAGCGTCGTACCAAGAGACCCAGTACTTC
CATGLASYQETQYF
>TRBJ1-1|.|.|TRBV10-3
TGTGCCATCAGTGAGGTTGGGGGCGACACTGAAGCTTTCTTT
CAISEVGGDTEAFF
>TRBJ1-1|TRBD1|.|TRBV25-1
TGTGCCAGCAGTGAACCGAGAGGGGACAGTGGCACTGAAGCTTTCTTT
CASSEPRGDSGTEAFF
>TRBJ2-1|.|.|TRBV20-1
TGCAGTGCTACCCCTATCAATGAGCAGTTCTTC
CSATPINEQFF
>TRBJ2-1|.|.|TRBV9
TGTGCCAGCAGCGTAGATCGGGTAGTGCAGTTCTTC
CASSVDRVVQFF
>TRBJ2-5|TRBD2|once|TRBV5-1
TGCGCCAGCAGCTTGGATCTAGCGGGGCGTTTGGGAGAGACCCAGTACTTC
CASSLDLAGRLGETQYF
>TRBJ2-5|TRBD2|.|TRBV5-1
TGCGCCAGCAGCACGACTAGCGTGGAGACCCAGTACTTC
CASSTTSVETQYF
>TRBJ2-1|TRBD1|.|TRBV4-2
TGTGCCAGCAGCCAAGACAATAACAGGGGGCCCAATGAGCAGTTCTTC
CASSQDNNRGPNEQFF
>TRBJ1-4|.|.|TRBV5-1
TGCGCCAGCAGTTTGCCGGACGGGAGGGGTGAAAAACTGTTTTTT
CASSLPDGRGEKLFF
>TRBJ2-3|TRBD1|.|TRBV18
TGTGCCAGCTCACAAGACAGGGGCCCCACAGATACGCAGTATTTT
CASSQDRGPTDTQYF
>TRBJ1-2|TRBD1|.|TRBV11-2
TGTGCCAGCAGCTTATCCAGGGGGCTGGATGGCTACACCTTC
CASSLSRGLDGYTF
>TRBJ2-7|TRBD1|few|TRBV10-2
TGCGCCAGCAATCCGGGACAGGGGGCCGTTTACGAGCAGTACTTC
CASNPGQGAVYEQYF
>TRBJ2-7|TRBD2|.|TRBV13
TGTGCCAGCAGCCGGAGGGGAGGGGACCCTTACGAGCAGTACTTC
CASSRRGGDPYEQYF
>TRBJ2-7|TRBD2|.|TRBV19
TGTGCCAGTAGTATAGTCGGGGGGTACTACGAGCAGTACTTC
CASSIVGGYYEQYF
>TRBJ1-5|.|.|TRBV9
TGTGCCAGCAGGTCCGGACAGATCAATCAGCCCCAGCATTTT
CASRSGQINQPQHF
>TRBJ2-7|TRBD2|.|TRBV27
TGTGCCAGCAGCCCGAGTTCTAGCGGAACCTACGAGCAGTACTTC
CASSPSSSGTYEQYF